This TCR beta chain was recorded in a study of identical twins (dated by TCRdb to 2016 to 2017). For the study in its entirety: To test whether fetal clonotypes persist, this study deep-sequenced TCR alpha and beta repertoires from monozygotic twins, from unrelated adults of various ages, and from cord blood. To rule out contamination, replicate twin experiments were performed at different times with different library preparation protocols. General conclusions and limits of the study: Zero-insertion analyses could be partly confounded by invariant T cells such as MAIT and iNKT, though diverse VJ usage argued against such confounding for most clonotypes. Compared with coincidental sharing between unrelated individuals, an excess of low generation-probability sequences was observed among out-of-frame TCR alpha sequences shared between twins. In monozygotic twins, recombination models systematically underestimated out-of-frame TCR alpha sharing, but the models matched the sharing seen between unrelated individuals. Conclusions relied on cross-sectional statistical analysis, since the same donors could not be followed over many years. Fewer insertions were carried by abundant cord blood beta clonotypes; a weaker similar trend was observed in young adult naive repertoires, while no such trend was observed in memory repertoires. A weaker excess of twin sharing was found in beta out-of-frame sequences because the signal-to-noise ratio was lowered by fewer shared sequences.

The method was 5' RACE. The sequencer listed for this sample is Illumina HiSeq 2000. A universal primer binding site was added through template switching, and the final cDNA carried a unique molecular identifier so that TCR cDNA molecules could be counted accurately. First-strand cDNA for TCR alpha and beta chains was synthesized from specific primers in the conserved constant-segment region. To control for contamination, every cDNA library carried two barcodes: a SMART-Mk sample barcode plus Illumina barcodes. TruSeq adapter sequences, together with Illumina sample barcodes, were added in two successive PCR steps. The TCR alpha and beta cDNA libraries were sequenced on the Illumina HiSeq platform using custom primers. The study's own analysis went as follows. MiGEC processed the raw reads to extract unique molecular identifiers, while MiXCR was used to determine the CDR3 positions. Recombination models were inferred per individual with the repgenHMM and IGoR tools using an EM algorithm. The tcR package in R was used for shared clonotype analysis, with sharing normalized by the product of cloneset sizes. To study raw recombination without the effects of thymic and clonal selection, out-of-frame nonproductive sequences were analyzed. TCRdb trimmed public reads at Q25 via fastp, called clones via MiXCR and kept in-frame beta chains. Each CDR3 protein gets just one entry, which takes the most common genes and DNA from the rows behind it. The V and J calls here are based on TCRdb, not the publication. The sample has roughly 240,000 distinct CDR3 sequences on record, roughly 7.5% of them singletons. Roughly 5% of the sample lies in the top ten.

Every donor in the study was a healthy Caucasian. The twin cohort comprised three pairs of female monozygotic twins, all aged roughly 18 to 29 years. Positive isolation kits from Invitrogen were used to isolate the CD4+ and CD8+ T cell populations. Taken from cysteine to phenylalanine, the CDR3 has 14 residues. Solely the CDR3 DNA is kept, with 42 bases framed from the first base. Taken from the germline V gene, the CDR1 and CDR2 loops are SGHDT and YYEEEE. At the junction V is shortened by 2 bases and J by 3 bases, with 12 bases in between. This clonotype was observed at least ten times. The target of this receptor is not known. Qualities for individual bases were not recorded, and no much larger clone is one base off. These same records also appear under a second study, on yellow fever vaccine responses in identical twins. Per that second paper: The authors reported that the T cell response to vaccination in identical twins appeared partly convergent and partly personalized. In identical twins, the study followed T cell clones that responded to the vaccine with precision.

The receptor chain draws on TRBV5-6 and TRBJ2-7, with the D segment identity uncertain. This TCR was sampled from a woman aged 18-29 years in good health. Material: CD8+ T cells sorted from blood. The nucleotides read TGTGCCAGCAGCTTCGTACCCCCGGGCTACGAGCAGTACTTC. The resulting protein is CASSFVPPGYEQYF. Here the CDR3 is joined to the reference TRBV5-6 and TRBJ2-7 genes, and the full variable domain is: DAGVTQSPTHLIKTRGQQVTLRCSPKSGHDTVSWYQQALGQGPQFIFQYYEEEERQRGNFPDRFSGHQFPNYSSELNVNALLLGDSALYLCASSFVPPGYEQYFGPGTRLTVT.